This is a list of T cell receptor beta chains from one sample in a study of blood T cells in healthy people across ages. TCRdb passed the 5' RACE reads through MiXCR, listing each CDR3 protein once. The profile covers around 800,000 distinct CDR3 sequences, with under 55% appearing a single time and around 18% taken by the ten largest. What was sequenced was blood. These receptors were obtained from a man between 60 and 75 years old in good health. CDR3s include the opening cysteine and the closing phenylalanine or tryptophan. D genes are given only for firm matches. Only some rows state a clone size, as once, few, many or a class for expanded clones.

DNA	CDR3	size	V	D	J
TGTGCCAGCAGCCAAGATAGAATGGGGACGGGGAATACGCAGTATTTT	CASSQDRMGTGNTQYF	.	TRBV3-1	.	TRBJ2-3
TGCAGTGCTGCCATACAGGGACAGCCCCAGCATTTT	CSAAIQGQPQHF	.	TRBV20-1	.	TRBJ1-5
TGCGCCAGCAGCTTCGGCCACTCCTACAATGAGCAGTTCTTC	CASSFGHSYNEQFF	.	TRBV5-1	.	TRBJ2-1
TGTGCCAGGTGGGGCGGGGGCAGATACAATGAGCAGTTCTTC	CARWGGGRYNEQFF	.	TRBV9	.	TRBJ2-1
TGTGCCAGCAGTTTAGCATCCCCAGGGACGAATTCACCCCTCCACTTT	CASSLASPGTNSPLHF	.	TRBV12-3/TRBV12-4	.	TRBJ1-6
TGTGCCAGCAATAACGAACAGGGGAATAGCAATCAGCCCCAGCATTTT	CASNNEQGNSNQPQHF	.	TRBV6-1	TRBD1	TRBJ1-5
TGTGCCAGCAGTGAAGCCCTATCCCCCCGGGGCTCGTACTACGAGCAGTACTTC	CASSEALSPRGSYYEQYF	few	TRBV2	.	TRBJ2-7
TGTGCCAGCAGTCAGGACTCCTCCGGCGGTACGCAGTATTTT	CASSQDSSGGTQYF	.	TRBV6-4	.	TRBJ2-3
TGTGCCAGCAGTCCGGGACAGGGGGCCTTTTCACCCCTCCACTTT	CASSPGQGAFSPLHF	few	TRBV6-1	TRBD1	TRBJ1-6
TGCAGTGCTAGAGACCCGGCCAGGGGTAACACTGAAGCTTTCTTT	CSARDPARGNTEAFF	.	TRBV20-1	.	TRBJ1-1
TGCAGTGCTAGTAGCACGGGCAGGGGGGCCGATACGCAGTATTTT	CSASSTGRGADTQYF	.	TRBV20-1	.	TRBJ2-3
TGTGCCAGCAGCAAGAGCGGGGGGTCCTACAATGAGCAGTTCTTC	CASSKSGGSYNEQFF	.	TRBV11-2	TRBD2	TRBJ2-1
TGTGCCAGCAGGGACAGGGAGTACAATGAGCAGTACTTC	CASRDREYNEQYF	.	TRBV12-3/TRBV12-4	TRBD1	TRBJ2-7
TGCAGTGCTGTACTAGCGGGGGGGGCGGCCGAGCAGTACTTC	CSAVLAGGAAEQYF	few	TRBV20-1	TRBD2	TRBJ2-7
TGCGCCAGCAGCCAAGGGAGTTCTCGGGCGAACACTGAAGCTTTCTTT	CASSQGSSRANTEAFF	few	TRBV4-3	.	TRBJ1-1
TGTGCCAGCAGCACCCTCTCGGGGGGAGGGCCCCAGCATTTT	CASSTLSGGGPQHF	.	TRBV6-5	.	TRBJ1-5
TGTGCCAGCAGCCACGCAGAAGTACAAGAGACCCAGTACTTC	CASSHAEVQETQYF	few	TRBV11-1	.	TRBJ2-5
TGTGCCAGCAGCCCACTTGGGAACACTGAAGCTTTCTTT	CASSPLGNTEAFF	few	TRBV7-3	.	TRBJ1-1
TGCAGTGCCAGGAGGACAGGAGTATTATCCTACGAGCAGTACTTC	CSARRTGVLSYEQYF	few	TRBV20-1	TRBD1	TRBJ2-7
TGTGCCAGCAGCTTAGCGGCACAGGGTATGGCAGATACGCAGTATTTT	CASSLAAQGMADTQYF	.	TRBV7-7	.	TRBJ2-3
TGTGCCTGGAGTACTGGACAGGGAACTGAAAAACTGTTTTTT	CAWSTGQGTEKLFF	.	TRBV30	TRBD1	TRBJ1-4
TGCGCCAGCAGGCGGGGACAGAGCACAGATACGCAGTATTTT	CASRRGQSTDTQYF	.	TRBV5-1	.	TRBJ2-3
TGTGCCAGCAGTTACTCGAGGAGGCCCCAGCATTTT	CASSYSRRPQHF	.	TRBV6-2/TRBV6-3	.	TRBJ1-5
TGCAGTGCTTGGCTAGCGGGGGAGCAATTCTCCTACAATGAGCAGTTCTTC	CSAWLAGEQFSYNEQFF	few	TRBV20-1	TRBD2	TRBJ2-1
TGCGCCAGCAGCCAACACGTAGGGACAGGGGGTGAATCACCCCTCCACTTT	CASSQHVGTGGESPLHF	many	TRBV4-3	TRBD1	TRBJ1-6
TGCGCCAGCAGCCACGGACTAGCGGGAAGGGCCAATGAGCAGTTCTTC	CASSHGLAGRANEQFF	.	TRBV4-3	TRBD2	TRBJ2-1
TGCAGTGCTAGAGCCCGGACGGGGGCCAACGTCCTGACTTTC	CSARARTGANVLTF	few	TRBV20-1	.	TRBJ2-6
TGTGCCAGCAGCGTAGCATCGGGACACCCCACCTACGAGCAGTACTTC	CASSVASGHPTYEQYF	many	TRBV9	.	TRBJ2-7
TGTGCCTGGAGGACCGTCACGACAGGACCTAACTATGGCTACACCTTC	CAWRTVTTGPNYGYTF	few	TRBV30	.	TRBJ1-2
TGTGCCAGCAGTGATGGTGGGGCAGGGAAGGTTGGCACAGATACGCAGTATTTT	CASSDGGAGKVGTDTQYF	.	TRBV2	.	TRBJ2-3
TGCAGCGTTGGGCCCGACAACTACAATGAGCAGTTCTTC	CSVGPDNYNEQFF	.	TRBV29-1	.	TRBJ2-1
TGCAGCGTTGGGACAGGGGGGAGGCGCGCCAACGTCCTGACTTTC	CSVGTGGRRANVLTF	.	TRBV29-1	TRBD1	TRBJ2-6
TGTGCCAGCAGCATTGGGCTAGCGGGGATCTACGAGCAGTACTTC	CASSIGLAGIYEQYF	.	TRBV7-9	TRBD2	TRBJ2-7
TGCAGTGCTACCCCCAAGAGTCTGGCTTTCTTT	CSATPKSLAFF	few	TRBV20-1	.	TRBJ1-1
TGCAGTGCTAGAGCCCCAGGCCACTACGAGCAGTACTTC	CSARAPGHYEQYF	many	TRBV20-1	.	TRBJ2-7
TGTGCCAGCAGCTTTAGCGGGGGGGCCTCCTACAATGAGCAGTACTTC	CASSFSGGASYNEQYF	.	TRBV7-2	TRBD2	TRBJ2-7
TGTGCCAGCACGGACAGGGGACTGGAGCGGTTCTTC	CASTDRGLERFF	once	TRBV2	TRBD1	TRBJ2-1
TGTGCCAGCAGCGTAGGGGGGACGGCCGGGATCTACGAGCAGTACTTC	CASSVGGTAGIYEQYF	.	TRBV9	.	TRBJ2-7
TGTGCCAGCAGTATGGGACTAGCGGGGGGGGCCGAGCAGTACTTC	CASSMGLAGGAEQYF	few	TRBV12-3/TRBV12-4	TRBD2	TRBJ2-7
TGTGCCAGCAGCTTAGGAGGATACGGCACTAATGAAAAACTGTTTTTT	CASSLGGYGTNEKLFF	few	TRBV11-3	.	TRBJ1-4
TGCGCCAGCAGCCAAGCTCGGAGACAGCCCCAGCATTTT	CASSQARRQPQHF	.	TRBV4-1	.	TRBJ1-5
TGCAGTGCCCCTGACAGGGTAGGGGGGGAGCTGTTTTTT	CSAPDRVGGELFF	.	TRBV20-1	TRBD1	TRBJ2-2
TGTGCCAGCAGTGTCAGCCGGGACGGCGGCTACACCTTC	CASSVSRDGGYTF	.	TRBV2	.	TRBJ1-2
TGCGCCAGCAGCCAAGAGCCTTTTAGCGGGACCGCGGATACGCAGTATTTT	CASSQEPFSGTADTQYF	.	TRBV4-3	TRBD2	TRBJ2-3
TGTGCCAGCAGCGTTAGCGGGGGGGCCGGCACAGATACGCGGTATTTT	CASSVSGGAGTDTRYF	.	TRBV7-6	TRBD2	TRBJ2-3
TGTGCCAGTGTCTGGGGTAGGAACTATGGCTACACCTTC	CASVWGRNYGYTF	.	TRBV2	.	TRBJ1-2
TGTGCCAGCAGCTTACCGGGGACAGAGGGGTACGAGCAGTACTTC	CASSLPGTEGYEQYF	.	TRBV5-6	TRBD1	TRBJ2-7
TGTGCCAGCAGCTTACAGGGACAGGTCCAGGGGGAGCAGTACTTC	CASSLQGQVQGEQYF	.	TRBV7-2	TRBD1	TRBJ2-7
TGTGCCAGCAGCTACTGGACAGGGGGGAATGAGCAGTTCTTC	CASSYWTGGNEQFF	.	TRBV11-2	TRBD1	TRBJ2-1
TGTGCCAGCAGTGACTCGATTGGGGATGAGCAGTTCTTC	CASSDSIGDEQFF	few	TRBV6-4	.	TRBJ2-1
TGTGCCACCAGCTCGGGATACAAAGGTACTCTCACAGATACGCAGTATTTT	CATSSGYKGTLTDTQYF	.	TRBV24-1	.	TRBJ2-3
TGCAGTGCACCCGACAGGACTTCTTCATACAATGAGCAGTACTTC	CSAPDRTSSYNEQYF	few	TRBV20-1	.	TRBJ2-5
TGTGCCAGCAGTCCCGGACAGCCTAATGGCTACACCTTC	CASSPGQPNGYTF	.	TRBV12-3/TRBV12-4	.	TRBJ1-2